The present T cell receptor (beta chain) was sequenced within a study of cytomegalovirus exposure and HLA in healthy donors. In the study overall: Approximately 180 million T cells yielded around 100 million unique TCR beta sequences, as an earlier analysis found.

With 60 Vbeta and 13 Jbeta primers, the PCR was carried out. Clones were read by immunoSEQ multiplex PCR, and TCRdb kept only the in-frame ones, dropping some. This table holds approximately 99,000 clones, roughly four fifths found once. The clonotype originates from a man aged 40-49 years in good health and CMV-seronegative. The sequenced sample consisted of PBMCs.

The CDR3 nucleotides read TGTGCCAGTAGTCAGGGGGACAGGCGCTGGTTTCAGCCCCAGCATTTT. Protein: CASSQGDRRWFQPQHF. The gene calls are TRBV19 and TRBJ1-5; 8 positions agree with TRBD1. Losses at the gene ends were 5 bases for V and 6 bases for J; bases not matched to a gene: 12. The CDR3 runs to 16 residues. Per the germline V gene, CDR1 is LNHDA and CDR2 is SQIVND (reference sequence).